Presented here are 32 T cell receptor beta chains from one specimen sequenced in a study of chronic HIV infection and antiretroviral therapy. TCRdb re-derived calls from the 5' RACE reads in MiXCR, one entry per CDR3 protein. The sample lists 39,000 or so distinct CDR3 sequences, 8.2% occurring once. The sequencing input was peripheral blood. The receptors stem from an adult who had HIV and had not received antiretroviral therapy, or was an uninfected healthy control (not recorded which).

In its sample, this clonotype was seen many times. V usage is TRBV20-1 and J usage is TRBJ2-1; 7 nucleotides align to TRBD2. Germline trimming cut 6 bases from V and 0 bases from J; bases unmatched to any gene: 8. CDR1 is DFQATT, CDR2 SNEGSKA, per germline (reference sequence). CDR3 length equals 15 residues. The CDR3 nucleotides read TGCAGTGCCCCCTCCCTAGCGGCCTCCTACAATGAGCAGTTCTTC. The encoded protein is CSAPSLAASYNEQFF.

This clonotype was detected many times. The chain joins TRBV18 to TRBJ2-1, with D possibly being TRBD1 or TRBD2 (5 bases each). The germline V gene has CDR1 KGHSH and CDR2 LQKENI. Trimming took 0 bases from V and 5 from J, leaving 8 bases between them. The CDR3 length is 14 residues. The CDR3 nucleotides are TGTGCCAGCTCACCACCCCCGGGGCACAATGAGCAGTTCTTC. Translation: CASSPPPGHNEQFF.

This chain joins TRBV29-1 and TRBJ1-1; D is ambiguous. In germline, CDR1 is SQVTM, CDR2 ANQGSEA. The CDR3 is 13 residues long. Trimming took off 4 bases at V and 3 bases at J, with 12 bases between the two ends. Written as DNA, the CDR3 is TGCAGCGTTGTTGTAGGGTCGTACACTGAAGCTTTCTTT. It is translated as CSVVVGSYTEAFF.

The chain couples TRBV28 to TRBJ1-2, with a tentative D call TRBD1 (6 bases). Deletions cut 2 bases from V and 8 bases from J, with 15 bases between. CDR3 length: 14 amino acids. From germline, CDR1 is MDHEN and CDR2 SYDVKM. CDR3 nucleotides: TGTGCCAGCAGTTTAAACGGGGGGCGAGAAGGCTACACCTTC. Translated: CASSLNGGREGYTF.

This clonotype was detected only a few times. This chain connects TRBV6-6 to TRBJ1-5; 9 bases map to TRBD1. V lost 6 bases to trimming and J lost 7 bases; unmatched junction nucleotides: 10. CDR1 is MNHNY and CDR2 is SVGAGI in the germline V gene (reference sequence). The CDR3 is 15 amino acids. The CDR3 nucleotides read TGTGCCAGCAGCCCCGGGACAGGGTCAAACCAGCCCCAGCATTTT. Residues: CASSPGTGSNQPQHF.

Ten or more counts support this clonotype. The chain uses TRBV28 and TRBJ2-4; the match to TRBD1 covers 8 bases. Germline lookup yields CDR1 MDHEN and CDR2 SYDVKM. The ends lost 10 bases at V and 3 bases at J; junction bases unmatched: 14. This CDR3 has 16 residues. In DNA form, the CDR3 reads TGTGCCACCCAAACAGGGGGAGGAACGGACAAAAACATTCAGTACTTC. Translating it yields CATQTGGGTDKNIQYF.

The chain recombines TRBV29-1 with TRBJ2-5; a possible D gene is TRBD1 (5 bases). V shed 6 bases and J shed 5 bases, with 16 bases lying between them. The CDR3 is made up of 13 amino acids. The germline V gene has CDR1 SQVTM and CDR2 ANQGSEA. CDR3 loop: CSVAEDIGETQYF. Here the CDR3 DNA reads TGCAGCGTCGCAGAGGACATCGGGGAGACCCAGTACTTC.

In its sample, this clonotype was seen a few times. The gene calls are TRBV25-1 and TRBJ1-4; unclear D gene. V was trimmed by 5 bases and J by 7 bases, leaving 14 bases between them. CDR3 size: 14 residues. Germline V gives CDR1 MGHDK, CDR2 SYGVNS. The CDR3 nucleotides are TGTGCCAGCAGTCCGAGGGCTGAGAGTGAAAAACTGTTTTTT. Protein: CASSPRAESEKLFF.

At least ten counts were recorded for this clonotype. This rearrangement joins TRBV2 to TRBJ1-4; tentatively, D is TRBD1 (5 bases). CDR1 SNHLY and CDR2 FYNNEI come from the germline V gene. The V and J ends lost 6 bases and 10 bases respectively, with 15 bases between them. This CDR3 spans 13 amino acids. CDR3 region: CASRGTESGKLFF. The CDR3 coding sequence is TGTGCCAGCAGGGGGACGGAATCGGGAAAACTGTTTTTT.

There are many counts of this clonotype. The chain links TRBV20-1 to TRBJ2-1, with no clear D. Trimming took 5 bases from V and 3 from J, leaving 11 bases between them. The CDR3 contains 13 residues. Germline CDR1 is DFQATT and CDR2 is SNEGSKA (reference sequence). Here the CDR3 DNA reads TGCAGTGCTGGCGAGCCGATCTACAATGAGCAGTTCTTC. Translated: CSAGEPIYNEQFF.

The chain combines TRBV20-1 with TRBJ1-1; no firm D call. The CDR3 runs 12 residues. From germline, CDR1 is DFQATT and CDR2 SNEGSKA (reference sequence). V lost 7 bases and J lost 3, with 12 bases in between. The CDR3 here is CSVRTRDTEAFF. The CDR3 coding sequence is TGCAGTGTAAGAACACGGGACACTGAAGCTTTCTTT.

J is TRBJ1-2 and V is TRBV4-2; 9 bases line up with TRBD1. This CDR3 is built from 16 residues. Germline assignment: CDR1 LGHNA and CDR2 YNFKEQ. V gave up 3 bases and J gave up 2 bases; unmatched junction bases: 7. CDR3 sequence: CASSQATGGENYGYTF. The CDR3 DNA reads TGTGCCAGCAGCCAGGCTACAGGGGGCGAAAACTATGGCTACACCTTC.

This clonotype was seen a handful of times. This chain uses TRBV5-4 with TRBJ1-6, with D tentatively TRBD1 (5 bases). The CDR3 is 16 residues long. Trimming pared 4 bases from V and 0 bases from J, leaving 11 bases between. CDR1 and CDR2 (germline): SGHNT, YYREEE (reference sequence). CDR3 amino acids: CASSVYRSSYNSPLHF. DNA of the CDR3: TGTGCCAGCAGCGTTTACAGGAGCTCCTATAATTCACCCCTCCACTTT.

This chain links TRBV9 with TRBJ2-3; no definite D call. Germline V CDR1 and CDR2: SGDLS, YYNGEE. The V end was cut by 3 bases, the J end by 2 bases, with 4 bases between. The CDR3 extends over 12 amino acids. CDR3 in DNA: TGTGCCAGCAGCGCCTACACAGATACGCAGTATTTT. Amino acid sequence: CASSAYTDTQYF.

This clonotype was seen ten or more times. V is TRBV10-3 and J is TRBJ2-7, with D unresolved. V lost 3 bases to trimming and J lost 1 base, with 19 bases between them. Germline CDR1 reads ENHRY; CDR2 reads SYGVKD. The CDR3 spans 17 residues. The CDR3 is CAISDNLRSKRSYEQYF. The CDR3, as DNA: TGTGCCATCAGTGATAATCTTAGAAGTAAAAGGTCCTACGAGCAGTACTTC.

This clonotype was seen many times. The gene calls are TRBV6-2 or TRBV6-3 and TRBJ2-5; the D is unclear. In germline, CDR1 is MNHEY, CDR2 SVGEGT. This CDR3 is built from 13 residues. The germline V and J ends were trimmed by 5 bases and 2 bases, with 9 bases remaining between them. The CDR3: CASSQQTQETQYF. CDR3 in DNA: TGTGCCAGCAGTCAACAGACACAAGAGACCCAGTACTTC.

This clonotype was seen at least ten times. The chain links TRBV30 to TRBJ2-3; D tentatively reads TRBD1 or TRBD2 (5 bases each). Trimming left V 4 bases short and J 8 bases short, with 16 bases between. CDR1 and CDR2 (germline): GTSNPN, SVGIG (reference sequence). The CDR3 sequence is 13 residues long. CDR3 bases: TGTGCCTGGACCTGGGACCCTGCGGGTACGCAGTATTTT. Translation: CAWTWDPAGTQYF.

This clonotype was counted ten times or more. This chain connects TRBV10-1 to TRBJ2-7, with D possibly TRBD2 on 5 matching bases. Deletions cut 3 bases from V and 5 bases from J, with 14 bases between. CDR3 length: 14 amino acids. The germline gives CDR1 WNHNN, CDR2 SYGVQD (reference sequence). DNA for the CDR3: TGCGCCAGCAGTGAAGGAACTAGTTCCCACGAGCAGTACTTC. Translating gives CASSEGTSSHEQYF.

This clonotype showed up just a few times. The chain couples TRBV9 to TRBJ1-1; D may be TRBD1 (5 bases). CDR1 is SGDLS, CDR2 YYNGEE, per germline. V lost 3 bases, J lost 6 bases, and 15 bases lay in between. CDR3 length: 14 amino acids. The CDR3 coding sequence is TGTGCCAGCAGCGATAGTGGGGGAGCCTCTGAAGCTTTCTTT. It translates to CASSDSGGASEAFF. Full variable domain (remainder filled in from reference TRBV9 and TRBJ1-1): DSGVTQTPKHLITATGQRVTLRCSPRSGDLSVYWYQQSLDQGLQFLIQYYNGEERAKGNILERFSAQQFPDLHSELNLSSLELGDSALYFCASSDSGGASEAFFGQGTRLTVV.

This clonotype occurred many times. The chain has TRBV6-1 and TRBJ2-6, with D unresolved. Germline V lookup: CDR1 MNHNS, CDR2 SASEGT. The CDR3 spans 15 residues. V lost 0 bases and J lost 1, with 4 bases in between. CDR3 in DNA: TGTGCCAGCAGTGAAGCCTATTCTGGGGCCAACGTCCTGACTTTC. Its translation is CASSEAYSGANVLTF.

The sample holds many counts of this clonotype. The V call is TRBV12-3 or TRBV12-4, the J call TRBJ2-3; no firm D call. Trimming pared 6 bases from V and 0 bases from J, leaving 16 bases between. The CDR3 length is 16 residues. The CDR3 nucleotides are TGTGCCAGCAGCGGCGCTGGCCATACTAGCACAGATACGCAGTATTTT. Amino acids: CASSGAGHTSTDTQYF.

This clonotype was observed a handful of times. The J gene is TRBJ2-7, the V gene TRBV20-1, with D perhaps matching TRBD1 (6 bases). Germline loops: CDR1 DFQATT, CDR2 SNEGSKA (reference sequence). The CDR3 has 13 amino acids. The ends were cut back, 6 bases at V and 2 bases at J, with 14 bases in the middle. In nucleotides, the CDR3 is TGCAGTGCCCTAGACAGGCGTCCCTACGAGCAGTACTTC. Amino acid sequence: CSALDRRPYEQYF.

This clonotype was observed a handful of times. The chain carries TRBV12-3 or TRBV12-4 and TRBJ2-2, with D maybe TRBD1 (6 bases). Trimming stripped 5 bases from V and 2 bases from J, with 12 bases between. The CDR3 runs 15 residues. For the CDR3, the DNA is TGTGCCAGCAGTATAGGGACACCTAACACCGGGGAGCTGTTTTTT. Its protein is CASSIGTPNTGELFF.

The chain has TRBV28 and TRBJ2-3; 8 bases fit TRBD1. The trim removed 8 bases at V and 4 bases at J, leaving 8 bases unmatched. The CDR3 has 14 amino acids. The germline V gene encodes CDR1 MDHEN and CDR2 SYDVKM. DNA for the CDR3: TGTGCCAGCTCAGTGACAGGGGTGGCAGATACGCAGTATTTT. The encoded protein is CASSVTGVADTQYF.

This chain uses TRBV29-1 with TRBJ2-1; D remains ambiguous. The CDR3 consists of 11 residues. V shed 1 base and J shed 15 bases, with 13 bases lying between them. CDR1 and CDR2 (germline): SQVTM, ANQGSEA. The CDR3 sequence is CSVEGQKRPFF. The CDR3 nucleotides read TGCAGCGTTGAAGGGCAGAAACGACCGTTCTTC.

The V and J genes are TRBV20-1 and TRBJ1-6, with TRBD1 matching over 9 bases. This CDR3 comprises 16 residues. The V and J ends lost 5 bases and 4 bases, in that order; junction bases with no gene match: 9. The V gene's germline CDR1 is DFQATT and CDR2 SNEGSKA (reference sequence). CDR3 protein: CSAFPPDRGYNSPLHF. In DNA form, the CDR3 reads TGCAGTGCTTTCCCCCCGGACAGGGGATATAATTCACCCCTCCACTTT.

The chain combines TRBV28 with TRBJ1-2, with 8 bases identical to TRBD1. The CDR3 consists of 15 residues. Trimming removed 0 bases from V and 0 bases from J; junction bases left unmatched: 0. The germline V gene encodes CDR1 MDHEN and CDR2 SYDVKM. The CDR3 DNA reads TGTGCCAGCAGTTTATGGACAGGGGCTAACTATGGCTACACCTTC. Its protein product is CASSLWTGANYGYTF.

This clonotype has at least ten counts. The chain couples TRBV28 to TRBJ2-7; 9 positions match TRBD2. The CDR3 contains 14 residues. Unmatched junction bases numbered 3, after V lost 6 bases and J lost 0 bases. Germline V lookup: CDR1 MDHEN, CDR2 SYDVKM. CDR3 residues: CASSRAGGSYEQYF. The DNA for the CDR3 is TGTGCCAGCAGCCGAGCGGGAGGCTCCTACGAGCAGTACTTC.

The V and J genes are TRBV28 and TRBJ2-7; a possible D gene is TRBD1 (6 bases). The V and J ends lost 6 bases and 2 bases respectively, with 23 bases between them. CDR3 length: 17 residues. Germline-derived CDR1 and CDR2 are MDHEN and SYDVKM. CDR3 coding DNA: TGTGCCAGCAGGATTGAGACGGGAACAGGGAGTACCTACGAGCAGTACTTC. Its translation: CASRIETGTGSTYEQYF.

This clonotype was observed at least ten times. This chain joins TRBV7-9 and TRBJ2-3; D not certain. The CDR3 consists of 14 residues. Between the trimmed V and J ends, which lost 1 base and 3 bases, there was a span of 8 bases. Germline V lookup: CDR1 SEHNR, CDR2 FQNEAQ (reference sequence). The CDR3, as DNA: TGTGCCAGCAGCTTAGACGGCGCTACAGATACGCAGTATTTT. It codes for CASSLDGATDTQYF. Variable domain in full (rest from reference TRBV7-9 and TRBJ2-3): DTGVSQNPRHKITKRGQNVTFRCDPISEHNRLYWYRQTLGQGPEFLTYFQNEAQLEKSRLLSDRFSAERPKGSFSTLEIQRTEQGDSAMYLCASSLDGATDTQYFGPGTRLTVL.

This clonotype was seen a few times. In DNA, the CDR3 is TGTGCCAGCAGTAACCACCGGGACAGATACAATGAGCAGTTCTTC. Translation: CASSNHRDRYNEQFF. V usage is TRBV28 and J usage is TRBJ2-1, with TRBD1 identical over 7 bases. The germline gives CDR1 MDHEN, CDR2 SYDVKM. This CDR3 has 15 residues. The V segment lost 5 bases and the J segment 4 bases; nucleotides outside the gene matches: 8.

The chain has TRBV28 and TRBJ1-5; D is ambiguous. The V gene lost 3 bases and the J gene lost 5 bases, with 14 bases spanning the gap. This CDR3 spans 15 amino acids. Germline V gene sequence: CDR1 MDHEN, CDR2 SYDVKM. The CDR3 is CASSLGIGAYQPQHF. The CDR3 bases are TGTGCCAGCAGTTTGGGTATCGGAGCTTATCAGCCCCAGCATTTT. The entire variable domain, with the rest obtained from reference TRBV28 and TRBJ1-5, is as follows: DVKVTQSSRYLVKRTGEKVFLECVQDMDHENMFWYRQDPGLGLRLIYFSYDVKMKEKGDIPEGYSVSREKKERFSLILESASTNQTSMYLCASSLGIGAYQPQHFGDGTRLSIL.